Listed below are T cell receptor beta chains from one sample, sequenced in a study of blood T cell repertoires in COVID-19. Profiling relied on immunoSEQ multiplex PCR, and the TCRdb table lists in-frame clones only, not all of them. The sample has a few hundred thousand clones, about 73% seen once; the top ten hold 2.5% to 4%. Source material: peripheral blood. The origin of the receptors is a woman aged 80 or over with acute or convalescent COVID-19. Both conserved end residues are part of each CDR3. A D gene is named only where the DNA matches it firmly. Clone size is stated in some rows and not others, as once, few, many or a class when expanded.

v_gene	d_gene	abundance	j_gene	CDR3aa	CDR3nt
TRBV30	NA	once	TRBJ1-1	CAWRDPGGEAFF	TGTGCCTGGAGAGATCCCGGGGGAGAAGCTTTCTTT
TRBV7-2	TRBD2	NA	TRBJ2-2	CASSLGVAGGHGGELFF	TGTGCCAGCAGCTTAGGAGTAGCGGGGGGGCACGGCGGGGAGCTGTTTTTT
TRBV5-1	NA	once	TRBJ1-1	CASSLWLNTEAFF	TGCGCCAGCAGCTTGTGGCTGAACACTGAAGCTTTCTTT
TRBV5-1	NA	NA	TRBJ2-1	CASSPGGLHNEQFF	TGCGCCAGCAGCCCCGGAGGACTACACAATGAGCAGTTCTTC
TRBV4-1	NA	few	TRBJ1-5	CASSQEGGSQPQHF	TGCGCCAGCAGCCAAGAGGGGGGAAGTCAGCCCCAGCATTTT
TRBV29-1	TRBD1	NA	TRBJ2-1	CSGVGTGKINEQFF	TGCAGCGGGGTCGGGACAGGGAAAATCAATGAGCAGTTCTTC
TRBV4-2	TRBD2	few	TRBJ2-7	CASSPGLAGSWDEQYF	TGTGCCAGCAGCCCCGGACTAGCGGGATCTTGGGACGAGCAGTACTTC
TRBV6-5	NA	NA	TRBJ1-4	CASINWGEKLFF	TGTGCCAGCATAAACTGGGGCGAAAAACTGTTTTTT
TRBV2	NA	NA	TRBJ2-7	CASSPRGEQYF	TGTGCCAGCAGCCCAAGAGGCGAGCAGTACTTC
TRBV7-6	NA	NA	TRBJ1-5	CASSGTGTQPQHF	TGTGCCAGCAGCGGTACAGGGACTCAGCCCCAGCATTTT
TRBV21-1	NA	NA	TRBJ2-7	CASSKGERRRGRDPYEQYF	TGTGCCAGCAGCAAAGGAGAAAGACGAAGGGGGAGAGATCCCTACGAGCAGTACTTC
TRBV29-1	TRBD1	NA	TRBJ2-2	CSAGQGTGELFF	TGCAGCGCGGGACAGGGAACCGGGGAGCTGTTTTTT
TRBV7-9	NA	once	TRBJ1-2	CASSWAGQGYTF	TGTGCCAGCAGCTGGGCAGGGCAGGGCTACACCTTC
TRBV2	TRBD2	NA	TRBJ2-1	CASSPTSGVNEQFF	TGTGCCAGCAGCCCCACTAGCGGGGTAAATGAGCAGTTCTTC
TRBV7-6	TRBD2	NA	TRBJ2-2	CASSLAPGLAGGAGELFF	TGTGCCAGCAGCTTAGCACCGGGACTAGCGGGCGGGGCCGGGGAGCTGTTTTTT
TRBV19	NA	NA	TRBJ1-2	CASKWAGATYGYTF	TGTGCCAGTAAGTGGGCAGGGGCGACCTATGGCTACACCTTC
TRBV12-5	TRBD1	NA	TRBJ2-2	CASGVDRGRWTGELFF	TGTGCTAGTGGAGTAGACAGGGGGCGGTGGACCGGGGAGCTGTTTTTT
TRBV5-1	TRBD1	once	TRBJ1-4	CASSSGGQGNEKLFF	TGCGCCAGCAGTTCTGGGGGACAGGGAAATGAAAAACTGTTTTTT
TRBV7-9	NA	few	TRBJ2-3	CASSLDIDTQYF	TGTGCCAGCAGCTTAGATATAGATACGCAGTATTTT
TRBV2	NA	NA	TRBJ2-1	CASSEGGHEQFF	TGTGCCAGCAGTGAAGGAGGGCATGAGCAGTTCTTC
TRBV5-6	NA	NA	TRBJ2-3	CASSLSSRAQYF	TGTGCCAGCAGCTTGAGCAGCAGGGCGCAGTATTTT
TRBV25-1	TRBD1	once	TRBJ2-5	CASSTRDRPETQYF	TGTGCCAGCAGTACCCGGGACAGGCCGGAGACCCAGTACTTC
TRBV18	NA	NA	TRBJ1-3	CASSAGLGNTIYF	TGTGCCAGCTCGGCCGGACTGGGAAACACCATATATTTT
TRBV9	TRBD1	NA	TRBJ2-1	CASSGHGQGSNEQFF	TGTGCCAGCAGCGGACATGGACAGGGTAGTAATGAGCAGTTCTTC
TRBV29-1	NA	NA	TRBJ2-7	CSATNPGSSYEQYF	TGCAGCGCCACAAATCCGGGGAGTTCCTACGAGCAGTACTTC
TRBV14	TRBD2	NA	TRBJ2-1	CASSRGGTSENEQFF	TGTGCCAGCAGCCGGGGGGGGACTAGCGAAAATGAGCAGTTCTTC
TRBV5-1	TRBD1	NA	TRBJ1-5	CASSFGQGNGPQHF	TGCGCCAGCAGCTTCGGACAGGGGAATGGGCCCCAGCATTTT
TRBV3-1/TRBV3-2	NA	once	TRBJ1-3	CASSQASGHTIYF	TGTGCCAGCAGCCAAGCCTCAGGGCACACCATATATTTT
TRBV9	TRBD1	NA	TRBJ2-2	CASSDDRGGTGELFF	TGTGCCAGCAGCGACGACAGGGGTGGTACCGGGGAGCTGTTTTTT
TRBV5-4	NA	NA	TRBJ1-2	CASSSISGDGYTF	TGTGCCAGCAGCTCCATCTCAGGGGATGGCTACACCTTC
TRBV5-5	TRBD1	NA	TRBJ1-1	CASSHDRVAFF	TGTGCCAGCAGCCATGACAGGGTGGCTTTCTTT
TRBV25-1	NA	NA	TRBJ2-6	CASSESRGFGANVLTF	TGTGCCAGCAGTGAATCGAGGGGGTTCGGGGCCAACGTCCTGACTTTC
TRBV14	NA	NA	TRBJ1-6	CASSQGRGGYSPLHF	TGTGCCAGCAGCCAAGGAAGGGGCGGCTATTCACCCCTCCACTTT
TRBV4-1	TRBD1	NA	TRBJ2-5	CASSRGTGYQETQYF	TGCGCCAGCAGCCGCGGGACAGGGTACCAAGAGACCCAGTACTTC
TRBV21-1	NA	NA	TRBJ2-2	CASSNYSGVVAGERTRNGELFF	TGTGCCAGCAGCAATTATTCTGGTGTTGTAGCGGGAGAAAGAACGCGTAATGGGGAGCTGTTTTTT
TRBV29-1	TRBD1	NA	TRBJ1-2	CSVQGGAGGYTF	TGCAGCGTCCAGGGGGGCGCAGGCGGCTACACCTTC
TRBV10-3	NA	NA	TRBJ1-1	CAISGDRNTEAFF	TGTGCCATCAGTGGAGACAGGAACACTGAAGCTTTCTTT
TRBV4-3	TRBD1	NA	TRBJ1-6	CASSQDRWDSWSSYNSPLHF	TGCGCCAGCAGCCAAGATCGCTGGGACAGCTGGAGCTCCTATAATTCACCCCTCCACTTT
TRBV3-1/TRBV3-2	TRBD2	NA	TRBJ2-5	CASSQSGGGETQYF	TGTGCCAGCAGCCAGTCGGGGGGTGGAGAGACCCAGTACTTC
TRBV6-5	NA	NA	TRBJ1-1	CASSYRGYTEAFF	TGTGCCAGCAGTTATAGGGGGTACACTGAAGCTTTCTTT
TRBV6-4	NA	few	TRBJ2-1	CASSVNEQFF	TGTGCCAGCAGCGTCAATGAGCAGTTCTTC
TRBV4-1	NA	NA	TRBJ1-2	CASSQGRGGANYGYTF	TGCGCCAGCAGCCAGGGCCGGGGGGGAGCTAACTATGGCTACACCTTC
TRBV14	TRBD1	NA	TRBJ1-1	CASSHRGRVTEAFF	TGTGCCAGCAGCCACAGGGGGCGAGTAACTGAAGCTTTCTTT
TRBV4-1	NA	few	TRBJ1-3	CASSQVRVSGGPGNTIYF	TGCGCCAGCAGCCAAGTCAGGGTGTCCGGGGGGCCTGGAAACACCATATATTTT
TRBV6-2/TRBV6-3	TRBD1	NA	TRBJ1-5	CASSSGQGVPQPQHF	TGTGCCAGCAGTTCGGGACAGGGGGTTCCTCAGCCCCAGCATTTT
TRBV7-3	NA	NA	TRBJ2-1	CASSLQNLNHNEQFF	TGTGCCAGCAGCTTACAGAACCTCAATCACAATGAGCAGTTCTTC
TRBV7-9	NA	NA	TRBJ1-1	CASSLKPGTEAFF	TGTGCCAGCAGCTTAAAACCCGGCACTGAAGCTTTCTTT
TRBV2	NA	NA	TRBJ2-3	CASSEVGTDTQYF	TGTGCCAGCAGTGAGGTAGGCACAGATACGCAGTATTTT
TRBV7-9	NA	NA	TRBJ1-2	CASSPSSKNGYTF	TGTGCCAGCAGCCCTAGTTCGAAGAATGGCTACACCTTC
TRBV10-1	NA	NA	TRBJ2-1	CASSDGLAGDEQFF	TGCGCCAGCAGTGACGGGCTAGCTGGCGATGAGCAGTTCTTC
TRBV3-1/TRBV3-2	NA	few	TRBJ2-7	CASSQESYDPYEQYF	TGTGCCAGCAGCCAAGAATCCTACGATCCCTACGAGCAGTACTTC
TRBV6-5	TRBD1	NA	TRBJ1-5	CASSSLQGVGNQPQHF	TGTGCCAGCAGTTCTCTACAGGGGGTTGGCAATCAGCCCCAGCATTTT
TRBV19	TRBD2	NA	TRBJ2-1	CASSSRTRNPSNEQFF	TGTGCCAGTAGTTCAAGGACTAGAAATCCGTCCAATGAGCAGTTCTTC